Shown below are 3 T cell receptor beta chains from a single sample sequenced in a study of blood T cell repertoires in COVID-19. This table comes from immunoSEQ multiplex PCR, and its TCRdb copy is limited to in-frame clones, with some not included. Of 140,000 to 150,000 clones listed, 80% to 90% were seen once; the top ten hold around 2.9%. Sequenced material: peripheral blood. The receptors stem from a man in his fifties or sixties with active or convalescent COVID-19.

This sequence joins TRBV5-1 and TRBJ2-3; 9 bases match TRBD2. V dropped 4 bases and J dropped 1; count of bases not matched to a gene: 4. The V gene's germline CDR1 is SGHRS and CDR2 YFSETQ. The CDR3 consists of 15 residues. CDR3 nucleotide sequence: TGCGCCAGCAGCCCGATAGCGGGGGGCACAGATACGCAGTATTTT. As protein: CASSPIAGGTDTQYF.

V is TRBV19 and J is TRBJ1-5; D not resolved. The germline CDR1 and CDR2 sequences are LNHDA and SQIVND (reference sequence). There are 16 residues in the CDR3. V dropped 2 bases and J dropped 6 bases, with 17 bases sitting between them. The CDR3 protein is CASSISAGYARQPQHF. The DNA for the CDR3 is TGTGCCAGTAGTATAAGTGCAGGATATGCCCGTCAGCCCCAGCATTTT.

The V call is TRBV30, the J call TRBJ1-3; tentative D call: TRBD1 (6 bases). The CDR3 loop spans 15 amino acids. Germline V CDR1 and CDR2: GTSNPN, SVGIG (reference sequence). The V end lost 4 bases, the J end lost 2 bases, and 15 bases lay between the germline ends. The CDR3 nucleotides read TGTGCCTGGACCCCCAGGGGCCAAGCTGGAAACACCATATATTTT. Amino acids: CAWTPRGQAGNTIYF.